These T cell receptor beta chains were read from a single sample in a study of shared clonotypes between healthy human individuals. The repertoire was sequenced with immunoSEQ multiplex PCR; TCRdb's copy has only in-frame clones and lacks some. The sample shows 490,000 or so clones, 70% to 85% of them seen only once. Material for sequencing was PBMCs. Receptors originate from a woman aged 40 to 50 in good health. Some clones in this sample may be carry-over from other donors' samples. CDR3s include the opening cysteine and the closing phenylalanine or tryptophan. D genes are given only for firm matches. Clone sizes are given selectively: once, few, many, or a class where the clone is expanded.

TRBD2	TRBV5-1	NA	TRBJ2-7	CASSPLLSELAGYEQYF	TGCGCCAGCAGCCCTCTTTTGTCAGAGCTAGCGGGATACGAGCAGTACTTC
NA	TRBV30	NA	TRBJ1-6	CAWSVSRANNSPLHF	TGTGCCTGGAGTGTATCGCGTGCTAATAATTCACCCCTCCACTTT
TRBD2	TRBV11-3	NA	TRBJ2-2	CASSSAGGPVGELFF	TGTGCCAGCAGCTCGGCGGGAGGGCCCGTCGGGGAGCTGTTTTTT
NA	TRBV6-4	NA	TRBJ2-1	CASKPDRELNEQFF	TGTGCCAGCAAACCGGATCGGGAGCTAAATGAGCAGTTCTTC
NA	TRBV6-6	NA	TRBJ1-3	CASSYSQNPGNTIYF	TGTGCCAGCAGTTACTCACAAAACCCAGGAAACACCATATATTTT
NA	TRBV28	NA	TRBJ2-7	CASSSGLTPEQYF	TGTGCCAGCAGTTCAGGACTGACTCCTGAGCAGTACTTC
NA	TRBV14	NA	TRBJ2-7	CASSPRGSLTGVYEQYF	TGTGCCAGCAGCCCAAGAGGGTCGTTGACAGGAGTCTACGAGCAGTACTTC
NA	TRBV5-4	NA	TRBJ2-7	CASSLDGFYEQYF	TGTGCCAGCAGCTTGGACGGATTCTACGAGCAGTACTTC
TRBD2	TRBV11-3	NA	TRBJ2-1	CASSSAGAYNEQFF	TGTGCCAGCAGCTCAGCGGGAGCCTACAATGAGCAGTTCTTC
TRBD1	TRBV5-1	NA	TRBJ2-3	CASSLERTGGVDTQYF	TGCGCCAGCAGCTTGGAACGGACAGGGGGGGTAGATACGCAGTATTTT
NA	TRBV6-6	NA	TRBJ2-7	CASSSRYEQYF	TGTGCCAGCAGTTCAAGGTACGAGCAGTACTTC
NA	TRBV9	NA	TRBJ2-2	CASSVEGYNTGELFF	TGTGCCAGCAGCGTAGAAGGTTATAACACCGGGGAGCTGTTTTTT
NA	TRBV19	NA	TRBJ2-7	CASSIQSGTVYEQYF	TGTGCCAGTAGTATACAGTCAGGGACGGTCTACGAGCAGTACTTC
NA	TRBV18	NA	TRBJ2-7	CASSPPADRYEQYF	TGTGCCAGCTCACCACCCGCGGACCGCTACGAGCAGTACTTC
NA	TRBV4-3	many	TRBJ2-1	CASSQLGTGDYNEQFF	TGCGCCAGCAGCCAGCTGGGGACCGGCGACTACAATGAGCAGTTCTTC
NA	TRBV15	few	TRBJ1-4	CATSPQQVGNEKLFF	TGTGCCACCAGCCCCCAGCAGGTCGGTAATGAAAAACTGTTTTTT
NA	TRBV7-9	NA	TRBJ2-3	CASSSNAVGGDTQYF	TGTGCCAGCAGCTCAAACGCGGTGGGTGGGGATACGCAGTATTTT
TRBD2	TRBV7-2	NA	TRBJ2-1	CASSFLAGGGHEQFF	TGTGCCAGCAGCTTCCTAGCGGGAGGGGGGCATGAGCAGTTCTTC
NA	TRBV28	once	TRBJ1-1	CASKSPGAGKTEAFF	TGTGCCAGCAAATCTCCGGGGGCAGGGAAAACTGAAGCTTTCTTT
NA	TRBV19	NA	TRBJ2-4	CASSRPNQAKNIQYF	TGTGCCAGTAGCCGCCCGAACCAAGCCAAAAACATTCAGTACTTC
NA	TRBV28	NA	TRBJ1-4	CASSLRARRTTNEKLFF	TGTGCCAGCAGTTTAAGGGCGCGCAGGACAACTAATGAAAAACTGTTTTTT
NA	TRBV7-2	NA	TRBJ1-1	CASSLVEGSTEAFF	TGTGCCAGCAGCTTAGTGGAGGGCAGCACTGAAGCTTTCTTT
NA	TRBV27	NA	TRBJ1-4	CASGNEKLFF	TGTGCCAGCGGGAATGAAAAACTGTTTTTT
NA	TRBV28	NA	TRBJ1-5	CASSPTGTNQPQHF	TGTGCCAGCAGCCCGACAGGAACTAATCAGCCCCAGCATTTT
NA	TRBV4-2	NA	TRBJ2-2	CASSQPPDGPGELFF	TGTGCCAGCAGCCAGCCCCCCGACGGTCCCGGGGAGCTGTTTTTT
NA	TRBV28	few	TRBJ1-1	CASSGQGYAEAFF	TGTGCCAGCAGTGGGCAGGGGTATGCTGAAGCTTTCTTT
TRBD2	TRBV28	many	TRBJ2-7	CASRPGTSGISEQYF	TGTGCCAGCAGACCCGGGACTAGCGGGATCTCCGAGCAGTACTTC
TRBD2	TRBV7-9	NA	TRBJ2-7	CASSAPGLGVEQYF	TGTGCCAGCAGCGCACCGGGACTAGGGGTTGAGCAGTACTTC
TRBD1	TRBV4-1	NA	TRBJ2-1	CASSQETGGHYNEQFF	TGCGCCAGCAGCCAAGAAACAGGGGGCCACTACAATGAGCAGTTCTTC
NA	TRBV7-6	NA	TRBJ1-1	CASSPGQYPAEAFF	TGTGCCAGCAGCCCAGGACAGTATCCCGCTGAAGCTTTCTTT
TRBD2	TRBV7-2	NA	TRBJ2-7	CASSLVHGQRGSYEQYF	TGTGCCAGCAGCTTAGTCCATGGCCAGCGGGGCTCCTACGAGCAGTACTTC
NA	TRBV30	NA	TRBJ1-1	CAWSGDVKGSDTEAFF	TGTGCCTGGAGTGGGGATGTAAAGGGGTCGGACACTGAAGCTTTCTTT
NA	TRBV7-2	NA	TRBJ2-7	CASSLRGGLGVIYEQYF	TGTGCCAGCAGCTTAAGGGGGGGGCTAGGAGTGATCTACGAGCAGTACTTC
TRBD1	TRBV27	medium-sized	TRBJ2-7	CASSPGTAFSYEQYF	TGTGCCAGCAGTCCCGGGACAGCCTTCTCCTACGAGCAGTACTTC
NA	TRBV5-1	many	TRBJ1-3	CASSIGNTIYF	TGCGCCAGCAGCATAGGAAACACCATATATTTT